A selection of T cell receptor beta chains follows, all from one sample in a study of blood T cell repertoires in COVID-19. The assay was immunoSEQ multiplex PCR, and TCRdb's table has in-frame clones only and misses some. Of about 200,000 clones listed, approximately 86% are singletons. The sequencing input was PBMCs or T cells enriched from blood (not recorded which). The receptors were sampled from a woman aged 25-40 years who had recovered from COVID-19. Both conserved end residues are part of each CDR3. The D gene is left open where the match is weak. The size of a clone is reported for some rows only, either as once, few or many, or as a class for expanded clones.

j_call	clone_size	v_call	d_call	cdr3_nt	cdr3_aa
TRBJ2-3	NA	TRBV9	NA	TGTGCCAGCAGCACTTCTCCAGATACGCAGTATTTT	CASSTSPDTQYF
TRBJ2-1	NA	TRBV4-3	TRBD2	TGCGCCAGCAGCCAAGACGGAAGGGCGGGGGGGACCAATGAGCAGTTCTTC	CASSQDGRAGGTNEQFF
TRBJ1-1	NA	TRBV6-2/TRBV6-3	TRBD1	TGTGCCAGCAGTTACTCGACAGGGGGGGATACTGAAGCTTTCTTT	CASSYSTGGDTEAFF
TRBJ2-1	NA	TRBV29-1	NA	TGCAGCGGCAAGATCCAGGGGGGTGTCGATGAGCAGTTCTTC	CSGKIQGGVDEQFF
TRBJ1-1	NA	TRBV19	NA	TGTGCCAGTAGGCCTCCGGGGGAGGACACTGAAGCTTTCTTT	CASRPPGEDTEAFF
TRBJ1-1	NA	TRBV5-1	NA	TGCGCCAGCAGCTTGGCGGTAAGTTACACTGAAGCTTTCTTT	CASSLAVSYTEAFF
TRBJ1-5	few	TRBV6-2/TRBV6-3	NA	TGTGCCAGCACCCCGGGGGGAAAGCTACCCCCCCAGCATTTT	CASTPGGKLPPQHF
TRBJ2-1	NA	TRBV30	TRBD2	TGTGCCTGGAGGGGTAGCGGGAAGGTAGTCTACAATGAGCAGTTCTTC	CAWRGSGKVVYNEQFF
TRBJ2-7	NA	TRBV25-1	TRBD2	TGTGCCAGCAGTCAGGGACTAGCGGACCACTACGAGCAGTACTTC	CASSQGLADHYEQYF
TRBJ2-3	NA	TRBV9	NA	TGTGCCGCGGGTGACGGAAGCACAGATACGCAGTATTTT	CAAGDGSTDTQYF
TRBJ2-2	NA	TRBV11-3	NA	TGTGCCAGCAGACCAGGGGTGGACACCGGGGAGCTGTTTTTT	CASRPGVDTGELFF
TRBJ1-3	NA	TRBV7-2	TRBD1	TGTGCCAGCAGCTTAGGGACAGGGGTCGGAAACACCATATATTTT	CASSLGTGVGNTIYF
TRBJ1-5	NA	TRBV27	TRBD1	TGTGCCAGCAGTACGGGGACAGAGAATCAGCCCCAGCATTTT	CASSTGTENQPQHF
TRBJ2-7	NA	TRBV29-1	TRBD1	TGCAGCGTTGATGGGACAGGGTACCACGAGCAGTACTTC	CSVDGTGYHEQYF
TRBJ2-1	NA	TRBV7-3	TRBD2	TGTGCCAGCAGCTTATCCCGACTAGCGGGGGGAAATGAGCAGTTCTTC	CASSLSRLAGGNEQFF
TRBJ1-1	once	TRBV2	TRBD1	TGTGCCAGCAAAATCCGGGACAGAGAGAACACTGAAGCTTTCTTT	CASKIRDRENTEAFF
TRBJ1-6	NA	TRBV30	TRBD1	TGTGCCTGGAGCAAGGGACAGGGTAATTCACCCCTCCACTTT	CAWSKGQGNSPLHF
TRBJ1-1	NA	TRBV11-3	TRBD1	TGTGCCAGCAGCCCGCGACAGGGGAACACTGAAGCTTTCTTT	CASSPRQGNTEAFF
TRBJ1-2	NA	TRBV29-1	NA	TGCAGCGTTGAAAGAGGCAGGGCCCATGGCTACACCTTC	CSVERGRAHGYTF
TRBJ2-3	once	TRBV5-1	TRBD2	TGCGCCAGCAGCGCCAGTCTAGCGGGAGCCACAGATACGCAGTATTTT	CASSASLAGATDTQYF
TRBJ1-5	few	TRBV30	TRBD1	TGTGCCTTCGACAGGGGAAATCAGCCCCAGCATTTT	CAFDRGNQPQHF
TRBJ1-6	NA	TRBV18	NA	TGTGCCAGCTCACCTCGGAGAGGTTTCGGTTCACCCCTCCACTTT	CASSPRRGFGSPLHF
TRBJ2-7	once	TRBV5-5	TRBD2	TGTGCCAGCAGCGGCGTAGCGGGAGGGATCTACGAGCAGTACTTC	CASSGVAGGIYEQYF
TRBJ2-5	once	TRBV9	NA	TGTGCCAGCAGCGTAGATCTGGCCCAAGAGACCCAGTACTTC	CASSVDLAQETQYF
TRBJ1-1	NA	TRBV2	NA	TGTGCCAGCAGTGAAGGGCAGGAGAACACTGAAGCTTTCTTT	CASSEGQENTEAFF
TRBJ1-5	NA	TRBV6-5	TRBD1	TGTGCCAGCAGGCAGGGACAGCGTTCTAATCAGCCCCAGCATTTT	CASRQGQRSNQPQHF
TRBJ1-2	once	TRBV3-1/TRBV3-2	NA	TGTGCCAGCAGCCAAGATCTCAGGGGAGGGAACTATGGCTACACCTTC	CASSQDLRGGNYGYTF
TRBJ1-2	NA	TRBV7-9	TRBD1	TGTGCCAGCAGCGCGGACAGGTACTATGGCTACACCTTC	CASSADRYYGYTF
TRBJ2-1	NA	TRBV10-3	TRBD1	TGTGCCATCAGTGAGTCCGGACAGGGCAGCAATGAGCAGTTCTTC	CAISESGQGSNEQFF
TRBJ1-5	NA	TRBV11-2	NA	TGTGCCAGCAGCTTAGGAGTAAATCAGCCCCAGCATTTT	CASSLGVNQPQHF
TRBJ2-7	few	TRBV27	TRBD2	TGTGCCAGCAGTTCCCTAGCGGCCACCTACGAGCAGTACTTC	CASSSLAATYEQYF
TRBJ2-3	NA	TRBV24-1	NA	TGTGCCACCAGTGGGCCCACAGATACGCAGTATTTT	CATSGPTDTQYF